This T cell receptor (beta chain) was recorded in a study of cytomegalovirus exposure and HLA in healthy donors. In regard to this clone: Its antigen is not known.

From germline, CDR1 is SGHTA and CDR2 FQGNSA. The ends lost 5 bases at V and 7 bases at J; junction bases unmatched: 5. The length of the CDR3 is 13 residues. 60 Vbeta and 13 Jbeta primers were used in PCR. TCRdb's table, derived via immunoSEQ multiplex PCR, lists solely in-frame clones and lacks some. Here the sample spans around 230,000 clones, 70% to 90% being singletons. Study-level points and caveats: Several V segments, TRBV6-2 and TRBV6-3 among them, could not be told apart and were dropped. The listing of roughly 160 TCR beta chains classed them as cytomegalovirus-associated. For presence/absence analyses, sequencing depth was assumed to be roughly uniform across donors. For most subjects, TCR beta sequences were reported to predict HLA-A and HLA-B alleles with accuracy.

Material: PBMCs. The sequence came from a girl aged 2 to 10 in good health and CMV-seronegative. The chain couples TRBV7-2 to TRBJ1-1, with TRBD1 identical over 9 bases. CDR3 coding DNA: TGTGCCAGCAGCCCTACAGGGGGCGGTGAAGCTTTCTTT. This gives the protein CASSPTGGGEAFF.